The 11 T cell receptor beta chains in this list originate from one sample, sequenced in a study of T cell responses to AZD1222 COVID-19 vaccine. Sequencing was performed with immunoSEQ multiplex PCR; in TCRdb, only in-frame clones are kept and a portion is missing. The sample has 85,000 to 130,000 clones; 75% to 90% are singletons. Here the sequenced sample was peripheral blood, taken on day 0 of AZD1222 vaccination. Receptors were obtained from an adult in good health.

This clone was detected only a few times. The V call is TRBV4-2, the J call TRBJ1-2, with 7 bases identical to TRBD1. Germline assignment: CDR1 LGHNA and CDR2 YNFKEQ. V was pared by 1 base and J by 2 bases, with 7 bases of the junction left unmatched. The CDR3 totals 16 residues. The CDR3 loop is CASSQVVGGLNYGYTF. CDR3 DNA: TGTGCCAGCAGCCAAGTAGTAGGGGGCCTGAACTATGGCTACACCTTC.

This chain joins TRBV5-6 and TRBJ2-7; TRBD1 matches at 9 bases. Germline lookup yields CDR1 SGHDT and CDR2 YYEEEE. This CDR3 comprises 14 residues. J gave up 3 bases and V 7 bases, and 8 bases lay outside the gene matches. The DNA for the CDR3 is TGTGCCAGCCATGGGACAGGGTTAGGCTACGAGCAGTACTTC. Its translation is CASHGTGLGYEQYF.

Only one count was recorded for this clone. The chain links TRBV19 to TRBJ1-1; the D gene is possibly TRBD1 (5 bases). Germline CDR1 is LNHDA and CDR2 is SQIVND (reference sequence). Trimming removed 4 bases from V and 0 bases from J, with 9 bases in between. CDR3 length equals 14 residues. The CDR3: CASSNWGLNTEAFF. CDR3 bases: TGTGCCAGTAGTAACTGGGGCTTGAACACTGAAGCTTTCTTT.

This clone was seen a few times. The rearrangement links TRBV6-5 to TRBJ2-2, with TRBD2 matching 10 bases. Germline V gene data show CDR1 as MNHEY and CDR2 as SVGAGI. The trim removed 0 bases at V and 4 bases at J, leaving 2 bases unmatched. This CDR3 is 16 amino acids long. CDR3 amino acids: CASSYSLAGVTGELFF. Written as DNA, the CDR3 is TGTGCCAGCAGTTACTCGCTAGCGGGGGTCACCGGGGAGCTGTTTTTT.

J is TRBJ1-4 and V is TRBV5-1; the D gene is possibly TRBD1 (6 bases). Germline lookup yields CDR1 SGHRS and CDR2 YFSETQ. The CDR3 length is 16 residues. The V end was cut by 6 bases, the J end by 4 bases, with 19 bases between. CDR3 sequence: CASTEAPGDFNEKLFF. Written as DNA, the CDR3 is TGCGCCAGCACCGAAGCCCCAGGGGATTTTAATGAAAAACTGTTTTTT.

CDR3 protein: CASSPTGQGLYEQYF. The DNA for the CDR3 is TGTGCCAGCAGCCCGACGGGACAGGGACTGTACGAGCAGTACTTC. The chain uses TRBV7-2 and TRBJ2-5; 9 bases are a match to TRBD1. The J call may not be correct, given that the DNA end is closer to TRBJ2-7. Germline CDR1 is SGHTA and CDR2 is FQGNSA. This CDR3 has 15 amino acids.

DNA of the CDR3: TGTGCCAGCAGCGCAACCTCTCTCAGGGAGCAGTTCTTC. This encodes CASSATSLREQFF. V is TRBV9 and J is TRBJ2-1; no firm D call. The CDR3 sequence is 13 residues long. CDR1 and CDR2 from the germline V gene are SGDLS and YYNGEE. V lost 3 bases and J lost 10, with 14 bases in between.

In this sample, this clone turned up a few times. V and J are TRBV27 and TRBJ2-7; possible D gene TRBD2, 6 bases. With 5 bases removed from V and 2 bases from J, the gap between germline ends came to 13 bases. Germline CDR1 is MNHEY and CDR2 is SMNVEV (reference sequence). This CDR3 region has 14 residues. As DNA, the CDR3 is TGTGCCAGCAGTCTGCTAGCGCGCACCTACGAGCAGTACTTC. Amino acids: CASSLLARTYEQYF.

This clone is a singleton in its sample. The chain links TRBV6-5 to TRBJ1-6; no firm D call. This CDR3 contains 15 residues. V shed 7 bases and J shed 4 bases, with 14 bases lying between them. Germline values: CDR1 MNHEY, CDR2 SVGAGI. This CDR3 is CASKRVDSYNSPLHF. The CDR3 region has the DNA TGTGCCAGCAAGAGGGTAGATTCGTATAATTCACCCCTCCACTTT.

The CDR3 DNA follows: TGTGCCAGCAGTTTACGACAGGGTTTTACAGATACGCAGTATTTT. This encodes CASSLRQGFTDTQYF. The chain is built from TRBV28 and TRBJ2-3; 7 positions agree with TRBD1. The germline V gene encodes CDR1 MDHEN and CDR2 SYDVKM. The CDR3 is 15 amino acids. J gave up 3 bases and V 2 bases, and 5 bases lay outside the gene matches.

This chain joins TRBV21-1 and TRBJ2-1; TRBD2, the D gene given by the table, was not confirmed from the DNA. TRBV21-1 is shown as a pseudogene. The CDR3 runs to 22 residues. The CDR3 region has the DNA TGTGCCAGCAGCAAAGGGGGGTCAGAACCAGAGCGGGAGGGCTATGGCATAGGTGAGCAGTTCTTC. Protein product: CASSKGGSEPEREGYGIGEQFF.